These 3 T cell receptor beta chains share one sample of origin, sequenced in a study of shared clonotypes between healthy human individuals. This table comes from immunoSEQ multiplex PCR, and its TCRdb copy is limited to in-frame clones, with some not included. Here the sample spans under 600,000 clones, roughly 72% being singletons. Source material: PBMCs. Every receptor here comes from a woman in her thirties or forties in good health. Some clones in this sample may be carry-over from other donors' samples.

A single count supports this clone. The V and J genes are TRBV30 and TRBJ1-1, with D possibly TRBD1 on 5 matching bases. The length of the CDR3 is 14 residues. CDR1 and CDR2 from the germline V gene are GTSNPN and SVGIG (reference sequence). Trimming pared 4 bases from V and 4 bases from J, leaving 16 bases between. The CDR3 DNA sequence: TGTGCCTGGATATCGGGGCGAGGAAGCACTGAAGCTTTCTTT. Its translation: CAWISGRGSTEAFF.

This chain uses TRBV6-4 with TRBJ2-2; TRBD1 might be the D (6 bases). The CDR3 spans 13 residues. The ends were cut back, 4 bases at V and 5 bases at J, with 8 bases in the middle. The germline CDR1 and CDR2 sequences are MRHNA and SNTAGT. The CDR3 sequence is CASSAGTTGELFF. The DNA of the CDR3 is TGTGCCAGCAGTGCCGGGACAACCGGGGAGCTGTTTTTT.

V and J are TRBV2 and TRBJ2-2, with TRBD2 identical over 9 bases. CDR1 is SNHLY, CDR2 FYNNEI, per germline. V gave up 7 bases and J gave up 6 bases; unmatched junction bases: 6. The CDR3 totals 14 residues. The CDR3 region is CASNGGRGAGELFF. CDR3 in DNA: TGTGCCAGCAATGGCGGGAGGGGGGCCGGGGAGCTGTTTTTT. The complete variable domain, with remaining parts taken from reference TRBV2 and TRBJ2-2, reads EPEVTQTPSHQVTQMGQEVILRCVPISNHLYFYWYRQILGQKVEFLVSFYNNEISEKSEIFDDQFSVERPDGSNFTLKIRSTKLEDSAMYFCASNGGRGAGELFFGEGSRLTVL.